This TCR beta chain was documented in a study of T cells in Graves' hyperthyroidism and ophthalmopathy. In the study overall: Prior to any treatment, at the point of initial diagnosis, peripheral blood was collected. General study points: Before onset, ophthalmopathy was predicted by the model a median about six months earlier.

The source material, RNA transcripts, was used to amplify TCR beta CDR3 regions. When the TCR CDR3 underwent first-round RT-PCR, the HTBI primer set was used. TCRdb processed the multiplex PCR reads anew with MiXCR; each CDR3 protein has one entry. Among about 130,000 distinct CDR3 sequences listed, less than 25% were seen once. Uncontrolled infection, other autoimmune disease, pregnancy or lactation disqualified patients from enrolment. This clonotype was counted at least ten times. What it recognizes is unknown. The sample taken for sequencing was blood. The TCR originated in a woman between 50 and 59 years old with Graves' hyperthyroidism that later progressed to Graves' ophthalmopathy.

CDR3 DNA sequence: TGTGCCAGCAGCTTAGTGGCAGGGGGACCAGATACGCAGTATTTT. Translation gives CASSLVAGGPDTQYF. The chain recombines TRBV11-3 with TRBJ2-3; TRBD1 matches 7 bases. The V gene end was trimmed by 1 base and the J gene end by 4 bases; junction bases not matched to a gene: 5. The CDR3 contains 15 residues. Germline CDR1 and CDR2: SGHNT and YENEEA.